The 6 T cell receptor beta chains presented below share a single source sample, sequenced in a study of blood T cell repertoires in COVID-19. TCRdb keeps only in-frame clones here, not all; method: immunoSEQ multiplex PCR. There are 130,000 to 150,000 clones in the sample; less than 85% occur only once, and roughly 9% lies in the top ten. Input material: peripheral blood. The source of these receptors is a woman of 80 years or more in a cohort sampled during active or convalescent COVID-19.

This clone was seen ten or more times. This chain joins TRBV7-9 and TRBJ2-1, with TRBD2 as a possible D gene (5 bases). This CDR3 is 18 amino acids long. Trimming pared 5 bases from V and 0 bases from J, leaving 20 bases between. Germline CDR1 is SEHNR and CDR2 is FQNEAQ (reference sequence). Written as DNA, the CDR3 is TGTGCCAGCAGCCCCCCCGACCGAGTAGGGAGCTCCTACAATGAGCAGTTCTTC. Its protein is CASSPPDRVGSSYNEQFF.

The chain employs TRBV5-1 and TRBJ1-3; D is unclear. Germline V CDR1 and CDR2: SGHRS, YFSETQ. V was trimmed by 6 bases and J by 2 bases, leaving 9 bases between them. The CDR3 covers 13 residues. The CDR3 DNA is TGCGCCAGCAAACCCCCGGCTGGAAACACCATATATTTT. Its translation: CASKPPAGNTIYF.

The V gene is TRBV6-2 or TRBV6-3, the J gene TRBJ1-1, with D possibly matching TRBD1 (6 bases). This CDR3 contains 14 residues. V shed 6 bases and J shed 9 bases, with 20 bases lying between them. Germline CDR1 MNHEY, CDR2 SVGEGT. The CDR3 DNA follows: TGTGCCAGCAGCCCGAACGATAAGGGGGGGAAAGCTTTCTTT. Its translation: CASSPNDKGGKAFF.

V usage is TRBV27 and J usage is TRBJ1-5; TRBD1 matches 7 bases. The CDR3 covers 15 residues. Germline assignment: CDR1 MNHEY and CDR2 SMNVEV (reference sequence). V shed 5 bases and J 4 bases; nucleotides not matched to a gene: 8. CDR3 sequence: CASSRTGQRNQPQHF. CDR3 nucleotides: TGTGCCAGCAGTCGAACGGGACAGAGAAATCAGCCCCAGCATTTT.

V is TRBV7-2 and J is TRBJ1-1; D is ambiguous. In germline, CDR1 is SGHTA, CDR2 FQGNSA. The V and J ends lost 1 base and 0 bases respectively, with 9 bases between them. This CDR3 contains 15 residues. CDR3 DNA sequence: TGTGCCAGCAGCTTAGTAGCCAGCATGAACACTGAAGCTTTCTTT. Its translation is CASSLVASMNTEAFF.

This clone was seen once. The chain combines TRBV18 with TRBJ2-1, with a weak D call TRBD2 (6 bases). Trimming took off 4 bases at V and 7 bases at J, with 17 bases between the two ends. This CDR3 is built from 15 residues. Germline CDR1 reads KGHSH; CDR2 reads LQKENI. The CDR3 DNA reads TGTGCCAGCTCACTAACTTTGACTAGTTGGAATGAGCAGTTCTTC. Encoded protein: CASSLTLTSWNEQFF.